A single sample is the source of the 30 T cell receptor beta chains below, sequenced in a study of shared clonotypes between healthy human individuals. The protocol was immunoSEQ multiplex PCR, while the TCRdb copy is restricted to in-frame clones and leaves out a portion. The sample lists about 2.4 million clones, roughly 93% seen once, with 0.36% in the top ten. The sequenced sample was naive CD4+ T cells from PBMCs. The sample's subset: CD45RA+ positively selected. All receptors derive from a man aged 18-30 years in good health. Some clones in this sample may be carry-over from other donors' samples.

V usage is TRBV28 and J usage is TRBJ1-1; TRBD1 aligns across 10 bases. Trimming took 6 bases from V and 1 from J; bases not matched to a gene: 8. Germline lookup yields CDR1 MDHEN and CDR2 SYDVKM. CDR3 length: 16 amino acids. CDR3 bases: TGTGCCAGCAGGGCTATAAGGGACAGGGGGAACACTGAAGCTTTCTTT. Translated, it gives CASRAIRDRGNTEAFF.

The chain combines TRBV30 with TRBJ1-5; D is perhaps TRBD1 (5 bases). CDR3 length: 13 residues. V lost 4 bases and J lost 5, with 12 bases in between. Germline CDR1 is GTSNPN and CDR2 is SVGIG (reference sequence). The CDR3 spells CAWTPGSDQPQHF. CDR3 in DNA: TGTGCCTGGACCCCAGGGTCAGATCAGCCCCAGCATTTT.

The chain has TRBV9 and TRBJ2-1; 9 bases agree with TRBD1. Trimming cost V 0 bases and J 9 bases; bases outside gene matches: 7. Germline V lookup: CDR1 SGDLS, CDR2 YYNGEE. This CDR3 comprises 15 residues. CDR3 sequence reads: CASSVAGQGGVEQFF. CDR3 bases: TGTGCCAGCAGCGTAGCGGGACAGGGAGGGGTTGAGCAGTTCTTC.

The chain carries TRBV2 and TRBJ2-7; perhaps TRBD1 as D (5 bases). Germline loops: CDR1 SNHLY, CDR2 FYNNEI. The CDR3 runs to 14 residues. Deletions cut 5 bases from V and 7 bases from J, with 18 bases between. The CDR3 is CASSWSSYSGEQYF. DNA for the CDR3: TGTGCCAGCAGTTGGTCTTCTTATTCAGGGGAGCAGTACTTC.

This clone was seen once. The V call is TRBV6-6, the J call TRBJ2-3; D may be TRBD2 (6 bases). The CDR3 contains 15 residues. The germline V gene encodes CDR1 MNHNY and CDR2 SVGAGI (reference sequence). The ends were cut back, 2 bases at V and 3 bases at J, with 12 bases in the middle. CDR3 sequence: CASSYPQEGTDTQYF. The CDR3 DNA reads TGTGCCAGCAGTTACCCCCAGGAGGGGACAGATACGCAGTATTTT.

The chain employs TRBV29-1 and TRBJ2-7; D unresolved. Trimming stripped 4 bases from V and 1 base from J, with 17 bases between. The CDR3 covers 15 residues. The germline gives CDR1 SQVTM, CDR2 ANQGSEA. The chain's CDR3 is CSVAKTQSLSYEQYF. CDR3 coding DNA: TGCAGCGTTGCCAAGACTCAGTCCCTTTCCTACGAGCAGTACTTC.

The chain combines TRBV13 with TRBJ2-1; no firm D call. The CDR3 has 11 amino acids. V was pared by 3 bases and J by 9 bases, with 6 bases between. Germline CDR1 and CDR2: PRHDT and FYEKMQ (reference sequence). The CDR3 protein is CASSFRTEQFF. The CDR3 DNA reads TGTGCCAGCAGCTTTCGGACTGAGCAGTTCTTC.

V gene TRBV28 combines with J gene TRBJ1-1; 10 bases align to TRBD1. The germline V gene has CDR1 MDHEN and CDR2 SYDVKM. The CDR3 loop spans 17 amino acids. V was clipped by 6 bases and J by 0 bases; unmatched bases: 10. CDR3 coding DNA: TGTGCCAGCAGCCAGGGGGGACAGGGGCTCTTGAACACTGAAGCTTTCTTT. Translating gives CASSQGGQGLLNTEAFF.

This sequence joins TRBV4-1 and TRBJ1-2; D is ambiguous. Germline assignment: CDR1 MGHRA and CDR2 YSYEKL. V was clipped by 0 bases and J by 2 bases, with 7 bases between them. CDR3 length: 14 amino acids. CDR3 residues: CASSQEETNYGYTF. The CDR3 coding sequence is TGCGCCAGCAGCCAAGAGGAAACCAACTATGGCTACACCTTC.

The genes are TRBV5-1 and TRBJ2-7, with a weak D call TRBD1 (7 bases). Trimming removed 6 bases at V and 4 bases at J, with 17 bases between. Germline CDR1 SGHRS, CDR2 YFSETQ. This CDR3 contains 14 residues. The CDR3 sequence: CASTRDPGGYEQYF. CDR3 in DNA: TGCGCCAGCACCCGAGATCCAGGGGGGTACGAGCAGTACTTC.

A note on this clone: In the same sample, other DNA sequences code for this CDR3. The rearrangement links TRBV14 to TRBJ2-7, with no clear D. With 4 bases removed from V and 2 bases from J, the gap between germline ends came to 6 bases. Germline V gives CDR1 SGHDN, CDR2 FVKESK. The CDR3 is 12 residues long. In DNA, the CDR3 is TGTGCCAGCAGCCCCAGCCCCTACGAGCAGTACTTC. It specifies CASSPSPYEQYF.

V usage is TRBV4-1 and J usage is TRBJ2-1, with 7 bases aligning to TRBD2. V trimming: 0 bases; J trimming: 7 bases; junction bases outside the gene matches: 9. The CDR3 is 16 amino acids. Germline CDR1 MGHRA, CDR2 YSYEKL. The CDR3 loop reads CASSQERSGSGNEQFF. CDR3 DNA: TGCGCCAGCAGCCAAGAGCGTAGCGGGTCTGGGAATGAGCAGTTCTTC.

The chain combines TRBV10-3 with TRBJ2-7; 12 bases agree with TRBD2. After removal of 5 bases from V and 6 bases from J, the junction contained 8 bases not matched to a gene. Germline V gives CDR1 ENHRY, CDR2 SYGVKD. CDR3 size: 15 residues. The CDR3 loop is CAISRLAGVMGEQYF. The DNA of the CDR3 is TGTGCCATCAGTCGACTAGCGGGAGTCATGGGCGAGCAGTACTTC.

V usage is TRBV9 and J usage is TRBJ2-2; 9 bases line up with TRBD2. The CDR3 length is 15 residues. The V and J ends lost 7 bases and 4 bases, in that order; junction bases with no gene match: 8. CDR1 SGDLS and CDR2 YYNGEE come from the germline V gene. This CDR3 reads CASASPGLATGELFF. The CDR3, as DNA: TGTGCCAGCGCAAGCCCGGGACTAGCCACCGGGGAGCTGTTTTTT.

The chain couples TRBV11-2 to TRBJ1-2; D not certain. CDR1 is SGHAT and CDR2 is FQNNGV in the germline V gene. The length of the CDR3 is 13 residues. The germline V and J ends were trimmed by 0 bases and 2 bases, with 4 bases remaining between them. The CDR3 DNA follows: TGTGCCAGCAGCTTAGATCTCAACTATGGCTACACCTTC. The encoded protein is CASSLDLNYGYTF.

V gene TRBV28 combines with J gene TRBJ1-1; D call uncertain. Trimming removed 9 bases at V and 5 bases at J, with 16 bases between. In germline, CDR1 is MDHEN, CDR2 SYDVKM. The CDR3 covers 13 residues. The CDR3 DNA follows: TGTGCCAGTTCGGGGTTTGGTTTGACTGAAGCTTTCTTT. Its protein product is CASSGFGLTEAFF.

This chain joins TRBV2 and TRBJ2-2; TRBD2 aligns across 12 bases. The trim removed 7 bases at V and 6 bases at J, leaving 6 bases unmatched. The CDR3 contains 15 residues. Germline V lookup: CDR1 SNHLY, CDR2 FYNNEI. The CDR3 coding sequence is TGTGCCAGCACACGACTAGCGGGAGTTTCCGGGGAGCTGTTTTTT. Amino acid sequence: CASTRLAGVSGELFF.

V and J are TRBV6-6 and TRBJ2-5; D is unclear. The germline gives CDR1 MNHNY, CDR2 SVGAGI (reference sequence). This CDR3 comprises 14 residues. V lost 5 bases and J lost 7, with 17 bases in between. The CDR3 loop reads CASSPPGVEWTQYF. DNA for the CDR3: TGTGCCAGCAGTCCCCCGGGTGTAGAATGGACCCAGTACTTC.

This chain links TRBV7-8 with TRBJ1-1; 8 nucleotides align to TRBD1. Trimming took 5 bases from V and 4 from J; bases not matched to a gene: 9. The CDR3 has 15 amino acids. Germline V gene sequence: CDR1 SGHVS, CDR2 FQNEAQ. Written as DNA, the CDR3 is TGTGCCAGCAGCGACAGGCAGGGGGCGCGCACTGAAGCTTTCTTT. Encoded protein: CASSDRQGARTEAFF.

This chain uses TRBV4-1 with TRBJ2-5, with D uncertain. The last part of the DNA fits TRBJ2-7 better; the J call may be wrong. The CDR3 is 14 amino acids. Looked up from germline, CDR1 is MGHRA and CDR2 is YSYEKL. The CDR3 sequence: CASSTSTATYEQYF. The CDR3 DNA reads as TGCGCCAGCAGCACCTCGACGGCTACCTACGAGCAGTACTTC.

The J gene is TRBJ2-2, the V gene TRBV2; no firm D call. Trimming left V 3 bases short and J 2 bases short, with 10 bases between. This CDR3 region has 15 residues. Germline CDR1 is SNHLY and CDR2 is FYNNEI. Here the CDR3 DNA reads TGTGCCAGCAGTGAGACAAAATTTAACACCGGGGAGCTGTTTTTT. Protein: CASSETKFNTGELFF.

In this sample, this clone turned up once. This rearrangement joins TRBV5-1 to TRBJ2-7, with D possibly matching TRBD2 (5 bases). The V end lost 1 base, the J end lost 5 bases, and 22 bases lay between the germline ends. Germline-derived CDR1 and CDR2 are SGHRS and YFSETQ. The CDR3 spans 17 residues. DNA of the CDR3: TGCGCCAGCAGCTTGTCCCCCAGACGGGATGTTCTCAACGAGCAGTACTTC. As protein: CASSLSPRRDVLNEQYF.

This rearrangement joins TRBV5-1 to TRBJ1-1; 7 positions agree with TRBD1. Trimming removed 5 bases from V and 0 bases from J; junction bases left unmatched: 13. The CDR3 length is 17 residues. Germline assignment: CDR1 SGHRS and CDR2 YFSETQ. CDR3 DNA: TGCGCCAGCAGATCTTCACAGGGGACGACGATGAACACTGAAGCTTTCTTT. Its translation is CASRSSQGTTMNTEAFF. Supplemented by reference TRBV5-1 and TRBJ1-1, the full variable domain reads KAGVTQTPRYLIKTRGQQVTLSCSPISGHRSVSWYQQTPGQGLQFLFEYFSETQRNKGNFPGRFSGRQFSNSRSEMNVSTLELGDSALYLCASRSSQGTTMNTEAFFGQGTRLTVV.

This chain links TRBV7-9 with TRBJ1-2; D perhaps matches TRBD1 (5 bases). Germline V gene data show CDR1 as SEHNR and CDR2 as FQNEAQ (reference sequence). V shed 1 base and J shed 7 bases, with 10 bases lying between them. The CDR3 loop spans 13 amino acids. CDR3 nucleotides: TGTGCCAGCAGCTTAGAACAGGTTCGTGGCTACACCTTC. This sequence encodes CASSLEQVRGYTF.

The genes are TRBV6-5 and TRBJ2-7; TRBD2 aligns across 8 bases. Germline CDR1 and CDR2: MNHEY and SVGAGI. J was trimmed by 0 bases and V by 6 bases; bases with no gene match: 7. The CDR3 is made up of 15 amino acids. The CDR3 spells CASSLLSGNSYEQYF. In DNA form, the CDR3 reads TGTGCCAGCAGCCTCCTTAGCGGGAACTCCTACGAGCAGTACTTC.

The chain joins TRBV25-1 to TRBJ2-5; 7 nucleotides match TRBD2. CDR3 size: 17 residues. Trimming cost V 3 bases and J 0 bases; bases outside gene matches: 10. Germline CDR1 MGHDK, CDR2 SYGVNS. This CDR3 is CASSDYMGEGYQETQYF. The CDR3 region has the DNA TGTGCCAGCAGTGACTATATGGGGGAGGGGTACCAAGAGACCCAGTACTTC. The full variable domain, its missing parts supplied by reference TRBV25-1 and TRBJ2-5, is EADIYQTPRYLVIGTGKKITLECSQTMGHDKMYWYQQDPGMELHLIHYSYGVNSTEKGDLSSESTVSRIRTEHFPLTLESARPSHTSQYLCASSDYMGEGYQETQYFGPGTRLLVL.

This chain uses TRBV25-1 with TRBJ1-1, with TRBD1 matching 8 bases. J was trimmed by 5 bases and V by 4 bases; bases with no gene match: 9. From germline, CDR1 is MGHDK and CDR2 SYGVNS. The CDR3 runs to 15 residues. The CDR3 sequence is CASSARGTGETEAFF. The CDR3 DNA reads TGTGCCAGCAGTGCACGTGGGACAGGTGAAACTGAAGCTTTCTTT.

The gene calls are TRBV6-1 and TRBJ1-5, with D unresolved. The CDR3 has 14 residues. The V end lost 5 bases, the J end lost 4 bases, and 12 bases lay between the germline ends. Germline assignment: CDR1 MNHNS and CDR2 SASEGT. The CDR3 DNA reads TGTGCCAGCAGTTTCGACGGAGTAAATCAGCCCCAGCATTTT. Translated, it gives CASSFDGVNQPQHF.

A single count supports this clone. The chain joins TRBV5-5 to TRBJ2-1; 12 bases match TRBD2. Losses at the gene ends were 3 bases for V and 4 bases for J; bases not matched to a gene: 2. Germline CDR1 is SGHKS and CDR2 is YYEKEE (reference sequence). This CDR3 is 15 amino acids long. The CDR3 DNA reads TGTGCCAGCAGCTCTAGCGGGAGGGATTACAATGAGCAGTTCTTC. Translation gives CASSSSGRDYNEQFF. The full variable domain, completed using reference TRBV5-5 and TRBJ2-1, is DAGVTQSPTHLIKTRGQQVTLRCSPISGHKSVSWYQQVLGQGPQFIFQYYEKEERGRGNFPDRFSARQFPNYSSELNVNALLLGDSALYLCASSSSGRDYNEQFFGPGTRLTVL.

This chain uses TRBV11-2 with TRBJ2-5; D call uncertain. Trimming shortened V by 5 bases and J by 5 bases, and 15 bases separated the two germline ends. This CDR3 spans 14 amino acids. Per germline, CDR1 SGHAT and CDR2 FQNNGV. This CDR3 reads CASSKALNSETQYF. The CDR3 DNA sequence: TGTGCCAGCAGCAAGGCCCTTAATTCGGAGACCCAGTACTTC.